This T cell receptor beta chain was sequenced in a study of T cells in Graves' hyperthyroidism and ophthalmopathy. Deletions cut 0 bases from V and 6 bases from J, with 7 bases between. Germline V lookup: CDR1 LGHDT, CDR2 YNNKEL (reference sequence). This CDR3 comprises 13 residues. RNA transcripts provided the source from which TCR beta CDR3 regions were amplified. HTBI primers were employed in a first-round RT-PCR of the TCR CDR3. TCRdb processed the multiplex PCR reads anew with MiXCR; each CDR3 protein has one entry. The sample has about 600,000 distinct CDR3 sequences, about a sixth seen once. This clonotype was counted ten times or more.

The V call is TRBV3-1, the J call TRBJ2-3; weak D call: TRBD2 (5 bases). This TCR derives from a woman between 40 and 55 years old with Graves' ophthalmopathy. Material: blood. CDR3 sequence reads: CASSQEGLDTQYF. CDR3 in DNA: TGTGCCAGCAGCCAAGAAGGACTGGATACGCAGTATTTT.